A single sample is the source of the 8 T cell receptor beta chains below, sequenced in a study of blood T cell repertoires in COVID-19. Using immunoSEQ multiplex PCR, the repertoire was profiled, and TCRdb retains in-frame clones only, with some absent. Among about 210,000 clones listed, around 80% were seen once. Specimen: peripheral blood. The receptor set was obtained from a human donor in a cohort sampled during active COVID-19.

The chain couples TRBV5-1 to TRBJ2-3; TRBD2 might be the D (5 bases). V lost 3 bases, J lost 0 bases, and 14 bases lay in between. The germline gives CDR1 SGHRS, CDR2 YFSETQ. The CDR3 extends over 16 amino acids. The chain's CDR3 is CASSSAGGPSTDTQYF. In nucleotides, the CDR3 is TGCGCCAGCAGCTCGGCGGGCGGGCCTAGCACAGATACGCAGTATTTT.

The J gene is TRBJ2-5, the V gene TRBV3-1 (or the pseudogene TRBV3-2); D remains unclear. The CDR3 is made up of 12 amino acids. From germline, CDR1 is LGHDT and CDR2 YNNKEL (reference sequence). V shed 3 bases and J shed 6 bases, with 8 bases lying between them. CDR3 region: CASSHSPKTQYF. The CDR3 DNA reads TGTGCCAGCAGCCACAGTCCGAAGACCCAGTACTTC.

This clone was found once. This same CDR3 is encoded by further DNA sequences in the sample. This sequence joins TRBV11-1 and TRBJ2-7; 10 bases agree with TRBD2. The germline V gene encodes CDR1 SGHAT and CDR2 FQDESV (reference sequence). V lost 4 bases to trimming and J lost 2 bases; unmatched junction nucleotides: 2. The CDR3 consists of 14 residues. The CDR3 nucleotides read TGTGCCAGCAGCTGGACTAGCGGAACCTACGAGCAGTACTTC. Amino acid sequence: CASSWTSGTYEQYF.

The chain couples TRBV28 to TRBJ1-4; D not resolved. The CDR3 is 15 residues long. With 6 bases removed from V and 2 bases from J, the gap between germline ends came to 13 bases. CDR1 MDHEN and CDR2 SYDVKM come from the germline V gene. CDR3 DNA: TGTGCCAGCAGAAAGAGAGTTTCGACTAATGAAAAACTGTTTTTT. Translation gives CASRKRVSTNEKLFF.

The V and J genes are TRBV4-3 and TRBJ1-3, with D possibly being TRBD1 (6 bases). CDR3 length: 15 amino acids. V was pared by 0 bases and J by 4 bases, with 10 bases between. The germline V gene has CDR1 LGHNA and CDR2 YSLEER. The CDR3 sequence: CASSQDQGMGNTIYF. The CDR3 region has the DNA TGCGCCAGCAGCCAAGATCAGGGGATGGGAAACACCATATATTTT.

Worth noting for this clone: The same CDR3 can be traced to other DNA sequences in this sample. The CDR3 is CASSLAGDRGGYTF. CDR3 nucleotide sequence: TGCGCCAGCAGCTTGGCCGGGGACAGGGGTGGCTACACCTTC. The chain has TRBV5-1 and TRBJ1-2; TRBD1 matches 10 bases. The CDR3 consists of 14 residues. Germline CDR1 reads SGHRS; CDR2 reads YFSETQ. Losses at the gene ends were 0 bases for V and 7 bases for J; bases not matched to a gene: 3.

Written as DNA, the CDR3 is TGTGCCAGTGGGGGCCTCTACGAGCAGTACTTC. Translated: CASGGLYEQYF. This chain links TRBV28 with TRBJ2-7; D might be TRBD1 (6 bases). Looked up from germline, CDR1 is MDHEN and CDR2 is SYDVKM. This CDR3 is 11 amino acids long. The V end was cut by 9 bases, the J end by 3 bases, with 9 bases between.

V usage is TRBV29-1 and J usage is TRBJ2-1; D may be TRBD1 (6 bases). The CDR3 has 12 residues. Looked up from germline, CDR1 is SQVTM and CDR2 is ANQGSEA. With 7 bases removed from V and 2 bases from J, the gap between germline ends came to 9 bases. The CDR3: CSAGTTYNEQFF. The DNA of the CDR3 is TGCAGCGCCGGGACAACCTACAATGAGCAGTTCTTC.